This record looks at one T cell receptor (beta chain) sequence and its context. Its antigen is as yet unknown. A much bigger clone sits one base away, suggesting this may be a read error. TCRdb processed the multiplex PCR reads anew with MiXCR; each CDR3 protein has one entry. The table records around 230,000 distinct CDR3 sequences, around 32% of them present only once. Germline V gives CDR1 DFQATT, CDR2 SNEGSKA (reference sequence). After removal of 3 bases from V and 7 bases from J, the junction contained 23 bases not matched to a gene. This CDR3 has 19 amino acids. The entry originates in a study of breast tumors, draining lymph nodes, adjacent tissues. The study's findings and limits: Data only fit, rather than demonstrated, lymph node origin of most tumor T cells.

Samples came from axillary lymph nodes draining the breast cancer. The TCR originated in a female donor with breast cancer. Some clones in this sample may be carry-over from other donors' samples. The sample was axillary lymph node tissue. The chain has TRBV20-1 and TRBJ2-7, with 11 nucleotides matching TRBD2. The CDR3 nucleotides read TGCAGTGCTAGCGGTATGGGGGCAACTAGCGGGAGTATCATCCGTGAGCAGTACTTC. Encoded protein: CSASGMGATSGSIIREQYF.